The clone carrying this TCR beta chain is a singleton in its sample. Its cognate antigen is unknown. A multiplex PCR was run with 60 Vbeta primers and 13 Jbeta primers. TCRdb's copy holds only in-frame clones and misses some; the assay was immunoSEQ multiplex PCR. The top ten clones hold around 4.7% of a sample with approximately 170,000 clones, roughly 77% of them seen once. This sample is drawn from a study of cytomegalovirus exposure and HLA in healthy donors. Study outcomes and limitations: In a later analysis, productive TCRs from donors in an Asian-associated ancestry cluster reportedly carried fewer N-insertions than the cohort mean. Indistinguishable V segments such as TRBV6-2 and TRBV6-3 were excluded.

CDR1 SGHRS and CDR2 YFSETQ come from the germline V gene. The CDR3 is made up of 14 amino acids. V trimming: 0 bases; J trimming: 3 bases; junction bases outside the gene matches: 2. The sequenced sample was PBMCs. This receptor was taken from a male donor in good health and CMV-seronegative. The V gene is TRBV5-1, the J gene TRBJ2-7; 8 bases align to TRBD1. CDR3 DNA sequence: TGCGCCAGCAGCTTGGAACAGGGGGGCTACGAGCAGTACTTC. Translation gives CASSLEQGGYEQYF.